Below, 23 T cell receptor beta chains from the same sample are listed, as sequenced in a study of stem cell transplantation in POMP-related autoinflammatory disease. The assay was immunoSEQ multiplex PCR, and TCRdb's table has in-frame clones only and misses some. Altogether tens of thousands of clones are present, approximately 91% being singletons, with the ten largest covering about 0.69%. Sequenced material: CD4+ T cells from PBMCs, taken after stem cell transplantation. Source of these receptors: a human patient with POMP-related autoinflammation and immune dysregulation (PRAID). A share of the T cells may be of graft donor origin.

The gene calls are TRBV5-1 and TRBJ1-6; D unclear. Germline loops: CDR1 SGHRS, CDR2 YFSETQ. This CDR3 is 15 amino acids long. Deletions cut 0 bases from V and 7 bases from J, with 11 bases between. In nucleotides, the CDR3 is TGCGCCAGCAGCTTGGAGTCGGCGGTAAATTCACCCCTCCACTTT. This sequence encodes CASSLESAVNSPLHF.

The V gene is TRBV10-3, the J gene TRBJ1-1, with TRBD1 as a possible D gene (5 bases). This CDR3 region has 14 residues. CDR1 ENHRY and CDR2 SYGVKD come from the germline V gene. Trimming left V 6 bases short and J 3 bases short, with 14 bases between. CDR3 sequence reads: CAIRPGPRDTEAFF. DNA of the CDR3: TGTGCCATCAGGCCAGGGCCAAGGGACACTGAAGCTTTCTTT.

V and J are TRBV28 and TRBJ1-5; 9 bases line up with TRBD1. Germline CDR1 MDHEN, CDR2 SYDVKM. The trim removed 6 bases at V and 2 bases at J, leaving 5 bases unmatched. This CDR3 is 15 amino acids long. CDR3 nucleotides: TGTGCCAGCAGCTCACAGGGGGCCGGCAATCAGCCCCAGCATTTT. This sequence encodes CASSSQGAGNQPQHF.

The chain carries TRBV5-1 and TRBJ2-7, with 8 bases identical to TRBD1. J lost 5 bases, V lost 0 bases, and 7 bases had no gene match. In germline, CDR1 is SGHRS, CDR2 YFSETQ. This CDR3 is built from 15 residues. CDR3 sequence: CASSLVATGGDEQYF. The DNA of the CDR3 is TGCGCCAGCAGCTTGGTCGCTACAGGGGGAGACGAGCAGTACTTC.

The CDR3 DNA follows: TGTGCCAGCAGCGTCCGAGGTGATACGCAGTATTTT. Translating gives CASSVRGDTQYF. V and J are TRBV9 and TRBJ2-3, with unresolved D. Germline CDR1 and CDR2: SGDLS and YYNGEE. Trimming left V 2 bases short and J 6 bases short, with 7 bases between. The CDR3 runs to 12 residues. The full variable domain, rest sourced from reference TRBV9 and TRBJ2-3, is DSGVTQTPKHLITATGQRVTLRCSPRSGDLSVYWYQQSLDQGLQFLIQYYNGEERAKGNILERFSAQQFPDLHSELNLSSLELGDSALYFCASSVRGDTQYFGPGTRLTVL.

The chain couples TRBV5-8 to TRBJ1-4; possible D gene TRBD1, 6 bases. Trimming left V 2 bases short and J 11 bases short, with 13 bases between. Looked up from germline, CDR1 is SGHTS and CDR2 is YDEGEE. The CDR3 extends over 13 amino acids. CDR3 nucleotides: TGTGCCAGCAGCTTCCCGCAGGGACACAAACTGTTTTTT. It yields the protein CASSFPQGHKLFF.

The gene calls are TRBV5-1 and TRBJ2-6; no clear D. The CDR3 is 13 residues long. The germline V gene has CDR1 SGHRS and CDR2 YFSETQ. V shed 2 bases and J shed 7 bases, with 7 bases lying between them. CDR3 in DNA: TGCGCCAGCAGCTTAACCCTTGCCAACGTCCTGACTTTC. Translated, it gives CASSLTLANVLTF.

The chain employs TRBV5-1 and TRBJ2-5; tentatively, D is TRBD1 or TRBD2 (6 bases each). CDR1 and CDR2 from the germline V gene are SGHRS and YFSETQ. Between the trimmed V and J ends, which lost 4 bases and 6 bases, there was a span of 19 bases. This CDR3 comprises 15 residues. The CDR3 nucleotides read TGCGCCAGCAGCGTGGGAGGACAGTCCGATCAGACCCAGTACTTC. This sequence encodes CASSVGGQSDQTQYF.

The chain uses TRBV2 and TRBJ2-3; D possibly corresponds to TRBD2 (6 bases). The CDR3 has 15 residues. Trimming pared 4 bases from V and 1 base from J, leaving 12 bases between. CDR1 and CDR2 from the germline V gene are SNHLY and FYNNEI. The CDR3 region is CASSGLASGTDTQYF. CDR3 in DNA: TGTGCCAGCAGTGGCCTGGCTAGCGGCACAGATACGCAGTATTTT.

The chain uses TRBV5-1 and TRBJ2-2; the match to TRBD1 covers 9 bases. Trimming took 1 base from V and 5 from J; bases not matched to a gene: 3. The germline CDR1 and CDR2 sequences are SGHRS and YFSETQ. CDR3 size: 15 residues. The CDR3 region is CASSLTQGATGELFF. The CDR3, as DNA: TGCGCCAGCAGCTTGACACAGGGGGCGACCGGGGAGCTGTTTTTT.

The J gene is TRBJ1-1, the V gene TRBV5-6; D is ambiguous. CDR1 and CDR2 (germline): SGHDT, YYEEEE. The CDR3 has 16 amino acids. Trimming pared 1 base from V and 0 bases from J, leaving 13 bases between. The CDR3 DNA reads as TGTGCCAGCAGCTTGCGGTTCGTGGATTTGAACACTGAAGCTTTCTTT. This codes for CASSLRFVDLNTEAFF. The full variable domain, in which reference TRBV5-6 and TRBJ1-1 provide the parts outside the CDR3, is DAGVTQSPTHLIKTRGQQVTLRCSPKSGHDTVSWYQQALGQGPQFIFQYYEEEERQRGNFPDRFSGHQFPNYSSELNVNALLLGDSALYLCASSLRFVDLNTEAFFGQGTRLTVV.

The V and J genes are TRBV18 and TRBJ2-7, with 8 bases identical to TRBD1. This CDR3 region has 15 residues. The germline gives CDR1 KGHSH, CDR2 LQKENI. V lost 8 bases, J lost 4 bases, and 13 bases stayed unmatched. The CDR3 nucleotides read TGTGCCAGCGCGCAGGGGACAGGACTGTTTTACGAGCAGTACTTC. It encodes CASAQGTGLFYEQYF. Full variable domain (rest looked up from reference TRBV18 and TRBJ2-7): NAGVMQNPRHLVRRRGQEARLRCSPMKGHSHVYWYRQLPEEGLKFMVYLQKENIIDESGMPKERFSAEFPKEGPSILRIQQVVRGDSAAYFCASAQGTGLFYEQYFGPGTRLTVT.

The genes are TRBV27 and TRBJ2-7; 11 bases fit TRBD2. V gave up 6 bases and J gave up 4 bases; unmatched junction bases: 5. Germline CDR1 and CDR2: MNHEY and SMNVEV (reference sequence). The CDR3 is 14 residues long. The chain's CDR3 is CASSSGTSGYEQYF. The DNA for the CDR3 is TGTGCCAGCAGCTCCGGGACTAGCGGATACGAGCAGTACTTC.

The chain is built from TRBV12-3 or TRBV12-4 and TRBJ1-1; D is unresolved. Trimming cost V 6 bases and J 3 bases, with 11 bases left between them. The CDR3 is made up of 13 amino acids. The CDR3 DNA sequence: TGTGCCAGCAGCGCCCTTATGGACACTGAAGCTTTCTTT. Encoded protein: CASSALMDTEAFF.

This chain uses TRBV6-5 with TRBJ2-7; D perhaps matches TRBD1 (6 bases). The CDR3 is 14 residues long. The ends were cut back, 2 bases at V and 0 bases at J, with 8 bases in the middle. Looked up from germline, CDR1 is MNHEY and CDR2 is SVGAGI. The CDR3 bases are TGTGCCAGCAGTTACGACAGGTACTCCTACGAGCAGTACTTC. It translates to CASSYDRYSYEQYF.

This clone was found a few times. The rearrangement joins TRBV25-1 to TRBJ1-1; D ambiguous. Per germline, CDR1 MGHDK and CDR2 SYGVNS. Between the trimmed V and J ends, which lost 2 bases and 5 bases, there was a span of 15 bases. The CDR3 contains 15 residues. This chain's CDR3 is CASSEGPPRETEAFF. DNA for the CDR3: TGTGCCAGCAGTGAAGGACCACCTCGGGAGACTGAAGCTTTCTTT.

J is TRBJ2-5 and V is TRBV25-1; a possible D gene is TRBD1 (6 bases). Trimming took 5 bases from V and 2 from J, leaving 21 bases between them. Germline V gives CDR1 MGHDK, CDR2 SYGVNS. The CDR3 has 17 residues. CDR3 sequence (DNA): TGTGCCAGCAGTCCTCCCTGGGTTGTTCAGGGGCAAGAGACCCAGTACTTC. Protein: CASSPPWVVQGQETQYF.

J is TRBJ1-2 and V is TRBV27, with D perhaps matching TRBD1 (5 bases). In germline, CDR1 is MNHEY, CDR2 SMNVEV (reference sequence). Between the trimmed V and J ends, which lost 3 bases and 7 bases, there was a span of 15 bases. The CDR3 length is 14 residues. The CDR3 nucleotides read TGTGCCAGCAGTTTGGCGCAGGGCTTGGTTGGCTACACCTTC. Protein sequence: CASSLAQGLVGYTF.

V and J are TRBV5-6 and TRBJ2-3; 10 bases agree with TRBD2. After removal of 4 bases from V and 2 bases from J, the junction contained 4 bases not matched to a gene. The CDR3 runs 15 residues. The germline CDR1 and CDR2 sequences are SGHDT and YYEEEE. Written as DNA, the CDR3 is TGTGCCAGCAGCCGACTAGCGGGCGACACAGATACGCAGTATTTT. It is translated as CASSRLAGDTDTQYF.

The CDR3 region is CASTQAYPAYNEQFF. DNA for the CDR3: TGTGCCAGCACCCAAGCCTATCCAGCCTACAATGAGCAGTTCTTC. V usage is TRBV6-5 and J usage is TRBJ2-1; D not resolved. Trimming removed 7 bases at V and 2 bases at J, with 15 bases between. The CDR3 sequence is 15 residues long. CDR1 and CDR2 from the germline V gene are MNHEY and SVGAGI.

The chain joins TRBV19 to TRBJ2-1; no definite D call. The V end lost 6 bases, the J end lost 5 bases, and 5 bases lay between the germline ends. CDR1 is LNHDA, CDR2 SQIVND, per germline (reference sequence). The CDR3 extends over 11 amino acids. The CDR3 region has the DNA TGTGCCAGTAGGGGTCACAATGAGCAGTTCTTC. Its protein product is CASRGHNEQFF.

This CDR3 is CASSLAGQGQQPQHF. The CDR3 DNA follows: TGCGCCAGCAGCTTGGCTGGACAGGGTCAACAGCCCCAGCATTTT. The chain joins TRBV5-1 to TRBJ1-5, with 8 bases that match TRBD1. The V gene end was trimmed by 0 bases and the J gene end by 7 bases; junction bases not matched to a gene: 6. CDR1 is SGHRS and CDR2 is YFSETQ in the germline V gene. The CDR3 is 15 residues long.

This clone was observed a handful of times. For the CDR3, the DNA is TGCGCCAGCAGTGAGTCGGGAGCGGGAGGTCCCTACAATGAGCAGTTCTTC. This translates into CASSESGAGGPYNEQFF. V is TRBV10-1 and J is TRBJ2-1; TRBD2 matches at 9 bases. Germline V gene lookup returns CDR1 WNHNN and CDR2 SYGVQD (reference sequence). Trimming cost V 0 bases and J 2 bases; bases outside gene matches: 5. This CDR3 has 17 residues.